Shown below are 3 T cell receptor beta chains from a single sample sequenced in a study of siplizumab effects on memory and regulatory T cells. The method was immunoSEQ multiplex PCR; TCRdb's version includes in-frame clones alone and lacks a portion of them. The sample lists about 27,000 clones; 84% were seen once. The specimen sequenced was memory CD4+ T cells sorted from blood. These receptors were taken from a human donor in good health.

The CDR3 DNA is TGTGCCAGTACCCGGACTAGCGGGAATCCACTCTACGAGCAGTACTTC. Translating it yields CASTRTSGNPLYEQYF. This rearrangement joins TRBV19 to TRBJ2-7; 12 bases match TRBD2. Germline CDR1 and CDR2: LNHDA and SQIVND (reference sequence). The CDR3 contains 16 residues. The trim removed 7 bases at V and 3 bases at J, leaving 10 bases unmatched. The whole variable domain, filled in from reference TRBV19 and TRBJ2-7, reads DGGITQSPKYLFRKEGQNVTLSCEQNLNHDAMYWYRQDPGQGLRLIYYSQIVNDFQKGDIAEGYSVSREKKESFPLTVTSAQKNPTAFYLCASTRTSGNPLYEQYFGPGTRLTVT.

The J gene is TRBJ2-6, the V gene TRBV18; no definite D call. CDR1 KGHSH and CDR2 LQKENI come from the germline V gene. V was trimmed by 2 bases and J by 0 bases, leaving 5 bases between them. The CDR3 sequence is 15 residues long. In DNA form, the CDR3 reads TGTGCCAGCTCACCAACACGCTCTGGGGCCAACGTCCTGACTTTC. Its translation: CASSPTRSGANVLTF.

The gene calls are TRBV5-6 and TRBJ1-2, with unresolved D. CDR1 is SGHDT and CDR2 is YYEEEE in the germline V gene. The CDR3 runs 15 residues. V was clipped by 6 bases and J by 4 bases, with 19 bases between them. The CDR3 loop is CASTLPDGATYGYTF. The CDR3 nucleotides are TGTGCCAGCACCCTTCCGGACGGAGCCACCTATGGCTACACCTTC.